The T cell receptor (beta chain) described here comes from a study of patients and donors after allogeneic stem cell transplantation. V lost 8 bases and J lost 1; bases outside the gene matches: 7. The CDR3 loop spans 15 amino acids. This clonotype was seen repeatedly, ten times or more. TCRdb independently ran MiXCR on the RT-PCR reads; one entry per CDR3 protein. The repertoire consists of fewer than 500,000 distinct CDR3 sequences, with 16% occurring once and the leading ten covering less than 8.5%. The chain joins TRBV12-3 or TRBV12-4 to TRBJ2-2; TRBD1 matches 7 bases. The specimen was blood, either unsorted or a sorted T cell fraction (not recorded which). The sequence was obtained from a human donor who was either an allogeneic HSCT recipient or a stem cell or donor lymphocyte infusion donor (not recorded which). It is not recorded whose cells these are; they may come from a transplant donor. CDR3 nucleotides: TGTGCCAGCGAAACTTACAGGGGGAACACCGGGGAGCTGTTTTTT. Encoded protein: CASETYRGNTGELFF.